This T cell receptor beta chain derives from a study of OX40 agonist ivuxolimab in advanced cancers. Study summary: It was ivuxolimab, an agonistic anti-OX40 (CD134) antibody, that patients were treated with. Recorded diagnoses for dose-escalation patients were hepatocellular carcinoma, melanoma, renal cell or head and neck cancer. Having had anti-PD-1, anti-PD-L1 or anti-CTLA-4 therapy before was allowed, and roughly 38% had some.

The length of the CDR3 is 14 residues. The V end lost 3 bases, the J end lost 7 bases, and 11 bases lay between the germline ends. Germline CDR1 reads SGDLS; CDR2 reads YYNGEE. Profiled with immunoSEQ multiplex PCR; TCRdb holds only in-frame clones, not every one. The sample has 85,000 to 120,000 clones; about nine tenths are singletons. The chain carries TRBV9 and TRBJ1-6, with D possibly TRBD1 on 5 matching bases. Material: CD4+ or CD8+ T cells sorted from blood, obtained in a trial of the OX40 agonist ivuxolimab. This sequence was found in an adult with an advanced solid tumor such as melanoma, head and neck, liver or kidney cancer. CDR3 nucleotide sequence: TGTGCCAGCAGCGCCCCAGGGTACAATTCACCCCTCCACTTT. Its translation: CASSAPGYNSPLHF.